This T cell receptor (beta chain) was identified during a study of blood T cells in healthy people across ages (dated by TCRdb to the mid-2010s). At the level of the whole study: In model experiments, template switching captured about one uniquely barcoded TCR beta cDNA molecule for every two T cells. The study analyzed two additional independent replicas of 1 million unique cDNA reads from the same blood draw for two donors, one aged 18 to 30 and one aged 80 or older. Donors of different ages were randomly distributed across sequencing lanes to avoid experimental bias. The donors were split into four age groups: young (average about 16 years), middle-aged (39), aged (over 55) and long-lived (82). To track age-related changes in TCR beta repertoire diversity, the study relied on deep sequencing normalized with unique cDNA molecular identifiers.

This clonotype was observed a handful of times. No cognate antigen has been identified for it. No base quality information exists; no much larger clone differs at one position. The method was 5' RACE. Instrument used: Illumina HiSeq 2500. The second PCR ran for about 6 to 11 cycles and used a J-beta primer mix along with a sample-barcoded 5' primer. A template-switch 5' adaptor carrying 12 random nucleotides introduced a unique molecular identifier onto each TCR beta cDNA molecule. Each sample yielded at least 2.5 million CDR3-containing paired-end reads. All of the RNA was converted into first-strand cDNA using the Mint cDNA synthesis kit, with a TRBC-specific oligonucleotide serving as the primer. After uracil-DNA glycosylase treatment, a first 18-cycle PCR used universal primers M1SS and BC2_uni_R on all cDNA. In the source study's methods: Each sample was normalized by randomly selecting 1 million high-quality reads, each carrying a distinct molecular identifier. Reads with shared molecular identifiers were discarded instead of being binned into consensus sequences. CDR3 identification, clonotype clustering and error correction used MiTCR with a Q25 quality threshold and the strictest error-elimination algorithm. Lower-bound total TCR beta diversity was estimated with a nonparametric unseen species model using Euler transformation. The raw public reads went through TCRdb reprocessing: fastp at Q25, MiXCR clone calling, in-frame beta chains kept. Merged by CDR3 protein, the rows form single entries marked with the most common genes and DNA. It is TCRdb's table, rather than the study itself, that gives the V and J calls and clone size. This sample lists 660,000 or so distinct CDR3 sequences; about 53% were detected once. The top ten clonotypes cover roughly 34% of the sample.

Between the V and J ends, shortened by 0 bases and 7 bases respectively, the junction contains 9 bases. The CDR3 runs 12 amino acids, cysteine and phenylalanine included. Only the CDR3 part of the read is kept: 36 bases, read in frame from the first base. CDR1 DFQATT and CDR2 SNEGSKA were looked up in the germline V gene (reference sequence). The roughly 37 donors, aged about 6 to 100 years, were systemically healthy Caucasian individuals from Russia. Each donor gave about 9.2 milliliters of peripheral blood, drawn into EDTA-treated Vacutainer tubes. PBMCs were isolated by Ficoll-Paque density-gradient centrifugation, with at least 6.5 million obtained per sample. Total RNA, at least 6 micrograms per sample, was extracted from PBMCs with Trizol reagent. Naive CD45RAhigh/CD27high T cell percentages were measured by flow cytometry on a PBMC aliquot from every donor. What the work shows at the level of the full study, not this receptor alone: The percentage of naive T cells measured by flow cytometry correlated strongly with observed TCR beta diversity. Because profiling used bulk unsorted PBMCs, naive and antigen-experienced compartments could not be compared conclusively. The long-lived group showed more naive CD4+ T cells, fewer expanded clones and increased TCR diversity than the aged group, suggesting age selection. Observed TCR beta diversity per million T cells fell roughly linearly with age, and a significant reduction was already apparent by age around 36. The CMV infection status of donors was not known, potentially confounding age-related changes in expanded clonotypes. Total diversity estimates from one million sequenced T cells were considered lower bounds and underestimates.

The TCR sequence derives from a man in his sixties in good health. Here the chain combines TRBV20-1 and TRBJ1-2; a tentative D match to TRBD1 spans 6 bases. The sequenced sample consisted of blood. The DNA sequence reads TGCAGTGCTAGAGATCAGGGGTCTGGCTACACCTTC. It specifies CSARDQGSGYTF.